This TCR beta chain was sequenced for a study of T cells in Graves' hyperthyroidism and ophthalmopathy. Template material for amplifying TCR beta CDR3 regions consisted of RNA transcripts. During a first-round RT-PCR of the TCR CDR3, the HTBI primer set was used. MiXCR was run by TCRdb on the multiplex PCR reads, yielding one entry per CDR3 protein. The profile shows under 350,000 distinct CDR3 sequences, roughly 18% of them singletons. This clonotype appeared once. Stable Graves' hyperthyroidism meant no ophthalmopathy progression within 18 months. Not enrolled were patients with uncontrolled infection, other autoimmune disease, pregnancy or lactation. Between the trimmed V and J ends, which lost 0 bases and 7 bases, there was a span of 14 bases. Looked up from germline, CDR1 is DFQATT and CDR2 is SNEGSKA (reference sequence). The CDR3 contains 14 residues.

This clonotype was sampled from a woman in her forties or fifties with Graves' hyperthyroidism. Sequencing was done on a sample of blood. J is TRBJ2-3 and V is TRBV20-1; D not certain. CDR3: CSARDLASANTQYF. The CDR3 coding sequence is TGCAGTGCTAGAGATTTGGCCTCCGCCAATACGCAGTATTTT.